This T cell receptor beta chain was identified in a study of post-analysis software for immune sequencing data. On the study more broadly: Recorded subtypes: relapsing-remitting, secondary progressive, progressive-relapsing; some patients unannotated. Overall study findings and caveats: When compared against controls, multiple sclerosis patients showed significantly lower normalized Chao1 diversity. Controls had lower frequencies than patients of about 5 TRBV segments, which included TRBV5-6, TRBV5-1 and TRBV20-1.

The CDR3 extends over 19 amino acids. The V segment lost 5 bases and the J segment 2 bases; nucleotides outside the gene matches: 15. Germline assignment: CDR1 SGHTA and CDR2 FQGNSA. Libraries were made from TCR beta cDNA, and they carried unique molecular identifiers. cDNA molecules numbering roughly 0.5 million came from around 1 to 10 million T cells. One entry per CDR3 protein results from TCRdb running MiXCR on the PCR reads. The sample carries about 540,000 distinct CDR3 sequences, roughly 34% recorded once. This clonotype was observed a handful of times. The target antigen is unknown. Sequenced: blood. V usage is TRBV7-2 and J usage is TRBJ2-2; 9 nucleotides line up with TRBD2. The TCR comes from a girl between 2 and 17 years old with multiple sclerosis. The CDR3 coding sequence is TGTGCCAGCAGCCTCCGAGGGACTAGCAACAAGGCCAACACCGGGGAGCTGTTTTTT. It is translated as CASSLRGTSNKANTGELFF.